The clone carrying this T cell receptor beta chain was observed a handful of times. The data derive from a study of technical replicates of blood from several donors. The protocol was immunoSEQ multiplex PCR, while the TCRdb copy is restricted to in-frame clones and leaves out a portion. The sample includes tens of thousands of clones, 86% seen only once; the top ten take 5% to 6%. This CDR3 is 14 amino acids long. Germline lookup yields CDR1 SGHVS and CDR2 FQNEAQ. The V end was cut by 4 bases, the J end by 0 bases, with 7 bases between. This rearrangement joins TRBV7-8 to TRBJ1-5, with unresolved D. The sample was PBMCs. The TCR originated in a human donor in good health. Some clones in this sample may be carry-over from other donors' samples. The CDR3 protein is CASSSTDSNQPQHF. CDR3 bases: TGTGCCAGCAGCTCTACAGATAGCAATCAGCCCCAGCATTTT.